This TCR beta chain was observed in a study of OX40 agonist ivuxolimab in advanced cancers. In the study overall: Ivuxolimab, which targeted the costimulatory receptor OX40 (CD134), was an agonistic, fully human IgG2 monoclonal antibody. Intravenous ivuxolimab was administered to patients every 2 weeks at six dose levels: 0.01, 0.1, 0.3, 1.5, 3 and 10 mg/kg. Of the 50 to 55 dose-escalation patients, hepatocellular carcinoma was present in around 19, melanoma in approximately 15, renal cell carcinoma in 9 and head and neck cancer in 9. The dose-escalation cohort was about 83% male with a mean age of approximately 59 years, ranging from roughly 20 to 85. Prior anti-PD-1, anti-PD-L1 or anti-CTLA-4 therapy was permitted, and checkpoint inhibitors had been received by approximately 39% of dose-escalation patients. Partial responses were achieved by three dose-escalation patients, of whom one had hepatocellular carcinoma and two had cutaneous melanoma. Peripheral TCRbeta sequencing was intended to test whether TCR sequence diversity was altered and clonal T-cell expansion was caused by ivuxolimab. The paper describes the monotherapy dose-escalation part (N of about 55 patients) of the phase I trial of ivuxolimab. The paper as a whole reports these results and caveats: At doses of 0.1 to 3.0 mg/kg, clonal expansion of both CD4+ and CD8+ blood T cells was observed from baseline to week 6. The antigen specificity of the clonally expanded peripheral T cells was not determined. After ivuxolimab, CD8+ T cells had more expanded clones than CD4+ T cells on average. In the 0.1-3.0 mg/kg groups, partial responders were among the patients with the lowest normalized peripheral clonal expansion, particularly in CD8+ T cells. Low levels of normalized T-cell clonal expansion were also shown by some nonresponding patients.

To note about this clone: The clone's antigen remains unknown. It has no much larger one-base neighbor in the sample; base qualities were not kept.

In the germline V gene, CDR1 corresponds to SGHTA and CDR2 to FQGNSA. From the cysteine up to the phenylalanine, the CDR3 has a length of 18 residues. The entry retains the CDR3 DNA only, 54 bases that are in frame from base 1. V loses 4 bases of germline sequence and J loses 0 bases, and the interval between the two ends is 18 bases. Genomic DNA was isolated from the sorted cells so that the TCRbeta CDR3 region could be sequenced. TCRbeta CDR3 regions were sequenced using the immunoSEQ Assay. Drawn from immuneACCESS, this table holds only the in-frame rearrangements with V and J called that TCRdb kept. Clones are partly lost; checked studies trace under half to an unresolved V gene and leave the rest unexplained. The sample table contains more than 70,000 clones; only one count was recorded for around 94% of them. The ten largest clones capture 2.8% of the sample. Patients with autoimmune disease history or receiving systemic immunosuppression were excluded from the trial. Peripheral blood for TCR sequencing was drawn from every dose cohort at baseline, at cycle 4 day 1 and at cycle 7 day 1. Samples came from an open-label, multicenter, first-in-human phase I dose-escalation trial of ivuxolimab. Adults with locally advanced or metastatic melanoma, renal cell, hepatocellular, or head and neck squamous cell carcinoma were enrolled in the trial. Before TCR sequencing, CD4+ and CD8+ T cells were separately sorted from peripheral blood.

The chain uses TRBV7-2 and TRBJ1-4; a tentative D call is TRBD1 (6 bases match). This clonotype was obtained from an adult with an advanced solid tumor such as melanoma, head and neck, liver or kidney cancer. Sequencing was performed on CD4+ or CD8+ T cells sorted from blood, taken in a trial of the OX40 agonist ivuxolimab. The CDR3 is CASSYRGGGSATNEKLFF. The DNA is TGTGCCAGCAGCTACCGCGGAGGGGGGTCTGCAACTAATGAAAAACTGTTTTTT.